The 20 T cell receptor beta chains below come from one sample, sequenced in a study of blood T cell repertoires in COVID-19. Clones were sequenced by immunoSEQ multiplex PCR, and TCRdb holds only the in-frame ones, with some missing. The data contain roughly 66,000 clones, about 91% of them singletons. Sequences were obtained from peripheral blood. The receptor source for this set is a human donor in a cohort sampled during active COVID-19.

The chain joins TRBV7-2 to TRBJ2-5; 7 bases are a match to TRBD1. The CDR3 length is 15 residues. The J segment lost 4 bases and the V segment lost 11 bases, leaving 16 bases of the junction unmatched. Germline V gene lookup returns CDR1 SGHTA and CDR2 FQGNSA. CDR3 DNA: TGTGCCTCCAGCTTCCATCCGACAGGGCTAGAGACCCAGTACTTC. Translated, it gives CASSFHPTGLETQYF.

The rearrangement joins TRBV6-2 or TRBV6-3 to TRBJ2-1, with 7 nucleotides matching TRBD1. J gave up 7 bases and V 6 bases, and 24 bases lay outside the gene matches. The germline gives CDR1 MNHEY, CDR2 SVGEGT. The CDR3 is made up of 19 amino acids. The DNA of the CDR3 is TGTGCCAGCAGCCCTAGACAGGGAGCCGTCCCCGAAGTCCGAAATGAGCAGTTCTTC. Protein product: CASSPRQGAVPEVRNEQFF.

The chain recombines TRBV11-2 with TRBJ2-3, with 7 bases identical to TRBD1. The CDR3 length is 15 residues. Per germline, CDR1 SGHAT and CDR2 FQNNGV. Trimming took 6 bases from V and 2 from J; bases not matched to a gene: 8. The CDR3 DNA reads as TGTGCCAGCAGTCCTACAGGGGATCTCACAGATACGCAGTATTTT. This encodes CASSPTGDLTDTQYF.

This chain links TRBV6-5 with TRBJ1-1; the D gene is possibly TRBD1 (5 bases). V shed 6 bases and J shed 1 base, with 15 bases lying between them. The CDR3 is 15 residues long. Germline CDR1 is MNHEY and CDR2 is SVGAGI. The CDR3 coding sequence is TGTGCCAGCAGCTCGCAAAGGGGATGGAACACTGAAGCTTTCTTT. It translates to CASSSQRGWNTEAFF.

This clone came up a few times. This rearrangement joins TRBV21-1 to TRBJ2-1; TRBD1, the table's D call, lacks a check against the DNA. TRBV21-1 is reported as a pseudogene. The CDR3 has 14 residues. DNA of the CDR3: TGTGCCAGCAGCAAAGGACAGGGGGCATGTGAGCAGTTCTTC. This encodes CASSKGQGACEQFF.

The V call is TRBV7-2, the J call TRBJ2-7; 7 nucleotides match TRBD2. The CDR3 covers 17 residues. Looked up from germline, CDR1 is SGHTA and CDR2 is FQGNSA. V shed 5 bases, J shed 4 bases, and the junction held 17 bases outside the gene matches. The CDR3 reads CASSANIYLAERYEQYF. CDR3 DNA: TGTGCCAGCAGCGCCAACATCTATCTAGCGGAGAGGTACGAGCAGTACTTC.

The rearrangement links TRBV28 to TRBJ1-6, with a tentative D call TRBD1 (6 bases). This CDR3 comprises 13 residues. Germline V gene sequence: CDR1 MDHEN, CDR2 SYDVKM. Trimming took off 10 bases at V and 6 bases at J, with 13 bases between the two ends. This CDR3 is CATQGSPNSPLHF. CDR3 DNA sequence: TGTGCCACACAGGGATCACCTAATTCACCCCTCCACTTT.

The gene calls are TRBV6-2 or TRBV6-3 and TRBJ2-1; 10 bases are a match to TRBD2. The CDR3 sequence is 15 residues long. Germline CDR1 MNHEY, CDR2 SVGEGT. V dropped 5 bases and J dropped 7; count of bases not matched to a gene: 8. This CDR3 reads CASSPQREGWNEQFF. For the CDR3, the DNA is TGTGCCAGCAGTCCCCAGCGGGAGGGATGGAATGAGCAGTTCTTC.

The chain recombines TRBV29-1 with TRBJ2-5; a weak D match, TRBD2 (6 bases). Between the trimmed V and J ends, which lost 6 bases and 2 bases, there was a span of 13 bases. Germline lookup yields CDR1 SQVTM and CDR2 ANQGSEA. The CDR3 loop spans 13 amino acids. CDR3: CSVWGLYQETQYF. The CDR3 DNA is TGCAGCGTCTGGGGACTTTATCAAGAGACCCAGTACTTC. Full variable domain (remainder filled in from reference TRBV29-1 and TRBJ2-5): SAVISQKPSRDICQRGTSLTIQCQVDSQVTMMFWYRQQPGQSLTLIATANQGSEATYESGFVIDKFPISRPNLTFSTLTVSNMSPEDSSIYLCSVWGLYQETQYFGPGTRLLVL.

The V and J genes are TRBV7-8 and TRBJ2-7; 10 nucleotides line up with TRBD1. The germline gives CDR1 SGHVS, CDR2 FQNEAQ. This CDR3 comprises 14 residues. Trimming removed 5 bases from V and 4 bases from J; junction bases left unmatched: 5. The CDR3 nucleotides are TGTGCCAGCAGCCCCGCGGGACAGGGGTACGAGCAGTACTTC. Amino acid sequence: CASSPAGQGYEQYF.

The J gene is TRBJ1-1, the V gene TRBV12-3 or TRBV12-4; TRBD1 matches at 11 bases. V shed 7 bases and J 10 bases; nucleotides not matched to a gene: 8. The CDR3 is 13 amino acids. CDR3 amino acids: CASKGQGAGRAFF. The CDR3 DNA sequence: TGTGCCAGCAAAGGACAGGGGGCGGGTCGAGCTTTCTTT.

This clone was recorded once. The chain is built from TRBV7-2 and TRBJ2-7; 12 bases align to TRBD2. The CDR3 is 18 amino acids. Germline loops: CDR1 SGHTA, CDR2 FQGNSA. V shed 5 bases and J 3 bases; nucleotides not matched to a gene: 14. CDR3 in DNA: TGTGCCAGCAGCGATCGACTAGCGGGGGCCGCTTTTGGCTACGAGCAGTACTTC. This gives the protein CASSDRLAGAAFGYEQYF.

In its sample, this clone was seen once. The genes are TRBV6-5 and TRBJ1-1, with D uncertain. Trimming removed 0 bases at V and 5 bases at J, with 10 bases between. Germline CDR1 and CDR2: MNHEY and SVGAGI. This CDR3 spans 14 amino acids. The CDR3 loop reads CASSYSSRRTEAFF. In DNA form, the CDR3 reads TGTGCCAGCAGTTACTCGTCCAGGAGGACTGAAGCTTTCTTT.

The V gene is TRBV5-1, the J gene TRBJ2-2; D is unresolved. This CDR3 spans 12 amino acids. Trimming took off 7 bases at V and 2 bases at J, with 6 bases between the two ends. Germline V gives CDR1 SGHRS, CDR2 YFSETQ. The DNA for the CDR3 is TGCGCCAGCGGGCAAAACACCGGGGAGCTGTTTTTT. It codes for CASGQNTGELFF.

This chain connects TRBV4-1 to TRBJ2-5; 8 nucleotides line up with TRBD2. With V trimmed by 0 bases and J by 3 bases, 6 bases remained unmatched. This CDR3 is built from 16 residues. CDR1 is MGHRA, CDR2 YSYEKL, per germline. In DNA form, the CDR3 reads TGCGCCAGCAGCCAAGATCCGCGGGGGGCCGAAGAGACCCAGTACTTC. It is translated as CASSQDPRGAEETQYF.

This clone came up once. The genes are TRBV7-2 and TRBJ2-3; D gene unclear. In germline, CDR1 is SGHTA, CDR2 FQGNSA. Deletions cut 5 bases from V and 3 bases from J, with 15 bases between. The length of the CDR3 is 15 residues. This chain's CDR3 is CASSLDSLRTDTQYF. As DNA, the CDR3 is TGTGCCAGCAGCCTAGATTCCCTTCGGACAGATACGCAGTATTTT.

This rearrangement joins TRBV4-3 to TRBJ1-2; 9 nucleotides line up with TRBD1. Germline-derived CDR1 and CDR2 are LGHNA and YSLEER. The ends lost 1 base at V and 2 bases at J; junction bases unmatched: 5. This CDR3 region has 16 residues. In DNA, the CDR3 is TGCGCCAGCAGCCAAGCCTGGACAGGGGAGAACTATGGCTACACCTTC. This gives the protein CASSQAWTGENYGYTF.

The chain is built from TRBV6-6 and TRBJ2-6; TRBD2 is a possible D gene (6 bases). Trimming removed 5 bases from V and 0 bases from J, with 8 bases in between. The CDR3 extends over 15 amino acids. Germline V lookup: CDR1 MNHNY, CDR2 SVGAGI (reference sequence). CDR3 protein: CASSPGGSGANVLTF. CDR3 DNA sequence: TGTGCCAGCAGTCCCGGGGGCTCTGGGGCCAACGTCCTGACTTTC.

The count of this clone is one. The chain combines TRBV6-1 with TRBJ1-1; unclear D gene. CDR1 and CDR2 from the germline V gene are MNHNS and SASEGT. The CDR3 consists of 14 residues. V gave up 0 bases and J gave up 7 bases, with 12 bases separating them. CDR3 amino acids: CASSEAMMEGEAFF. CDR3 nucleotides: TGTGCCAGCAGTGAAGCTATGATGGAGGGTGAAGCTTTCTTT.

The CDR3 region has the DNA TGTGCCAGCAGCTTAGCCGGGACAGGGACTTATGGCTACACCTTC. Translating it yields CASSLAGTGTYGYTF. The chain combines TRBV7-9 with TRBJ1-2; 9 bases fit TRBD1. V was pared by 0 bases and J by 5 bases, with 4 bases of the junction left unmatched. The germline CDR1 and CDR2 sequences are SEHNR and FQNEAQ (reference sequence). The length of the CDR3 is 15 residues.